Below, 14 T cell receptor beta chains from the same sample are listed, as sequenced in a study of OX40 agonist ivuxolimab in advanced cancers. Only in-frame clones appear in the TCRdb table, and some are missing; sequencing was by immunoSEQ multiplex PCR. The table shows roughly 90,000 clones, with approximately 91% occurring only once. Sequencing was performed on CD4+ or CD8+ T cells sorted from blood, taken in a trial of the OX40 agonist ivuxolimab. These receptor sequences come from an adult with an advanced solid tumor such as melanoma, head and neck, liver or kidney cancer.

The chain recombines TRBV30 with TRBJ2-7; maybe TRBD2 (6 bases). Per the germline V gene, CDR1 is GTSNPN and CDR2 is SVGIG (reference sequence). This CDR3 is built from 14 residues. Between the trimmed V and J ends, which lost 0 bases and 4 bases, there was a span of 13 bases. The CDR3: CAWSVVGGGYEQYF. The CDR3 bases are TGTGCCTGGAGTGTAGTGGGAGGTGGGTACGAGCAGTACTTC.

This clone was seen only once. The V gene is TRBV6-1, the J gene TRBJ1-2; 8 nucleotides align to TRBD1. CDR3 size: 15 residues. Trimming removed 0 bases from V and 4 bases from J; junction bases left unmatched: 4. CDR1 and CDR2 from the germline V gene are MNHNS and SASEGT. The CDR3 sequence is CASSEAGTGTYGYTF. The CDR3 nucleotides are TGTGCCAGCAGTGAAGCCGGGACAGGCACCTATGGCTACACCTTC.

Remarks on this clone: At the DNA level, this CDR3 is encoded by other sequences in the same sample as well. The chain employs TRBV28 and TRBJ2-3, with D possibly TRBD2 on 6 matching bases. The length of the CDR3 is 15 residues. Trimming removed 4 bases from V and 0 bases from J, with 11 bases in between. Germline CDR1 is MDHEN and CDR2 is SYDVKM. CDR3: CASSSAGLSTDTQYF. CDR3 DNA: TGTGCCAGCAGTTCTGCGGGGCTGAGCACAGATACGCAGTATTTT.

The chain combines TRBV9 with TRBJ2-7, with 12 bases lining up with TRBD2. This CDR3 spans 15 amino acids. The trim removed 1 base at V and 5 bases at J, leaving 4 bases unmatched. Per the germline V gene, CDR1 is SGDLS and CDR2 is YYNGEE. The CDR3 nucleotides are TGTGCCAGCAGCGTACTAGCGGGAGGGTCCGACGAGCAGTACTTC. Amino acids: CASSVLAGGSDEQYF.

The genes are TRBV28 and TRBJ2-7; TRBD2 matches 7 bases. The germline V gene encodes CDR1 MDHEN and CDR2 SYDVKM. The CDR3 runs to 14 residues. V trimming: 8 bases; J trimming: 0 bases; junction bases outside the gene matches: 7. The CDR3 protein is CASHLGGSSYEQYF. The CDR3 nucleotides read TGTGCCAGCCACCTCGGGGGGAGCTCCTACGAGCAGTACTTC.

The chain joins TRBV4-2 to TRBJ1-6; D uncertain. This CDR3 spans 15 amino acids. The V gene lost 0 bases and the J gene lost 7 bases, with 10 bases spanning the gap. Germline V gives CDR1 LGHNA, CDR2 YNFKEQ. The CDR3: CASSQDRLLNSPLHF. DNA of the CDR3: TGTGCCAGCAGCCAAGATCGGCTCCTCAATTCACCCCTCCACTTT.

This chain uses TRBV18 with TRBJ2-7; 9 bases agree with TRBD1. Germline V CDR1 and CDR2: KGHSH, LQKENI. V was pared by 3 bases and J by 6 bases, with 6 bases of the junction left unmatched. The length of the CDR3 is 14 residues. Written as DNA, the CDR3 is TGTGCCAGCTCACCTCCGGGACAGGGTGCCGAGCAGTACTTC. It is translated as CASSPPGQGAEQYF.

The chain couples TRBV15 to TRBJ1-3; TRBD1 aligns across 10 bases. V dropped 0 bases and J dropped 5; count of bases not matched to a gene: 4. CDR3 length: 16 amino acids. Germline V lookup: CDR1 LNHNV, CDR2 YYDKDF (reference sequence). CDR3 DNA: TGTGCCACCAGCAGAGATAAGGGACAGGGGAGAAACACCATATATTTT. This encodes CATSRDKGQGRNTIYF.

This clone has a single count. V gene TRBV4-1 combines with J gene TRBJ1-4; tentatively, D is TRBD1 (5 bases). Per the germline V gene, CDR1 is MGHRA and CDR2 is YSYEKL. With 3 bases removed from V and 8 bases from J, the gap between germline ends came to 16 bases. The CDR3 totals 15 residues. CDR3 in amino acids: CASSHFKGRGEKLFF. The CDR3 region has the DNA TGCGCCAGCAGCCATTTTAAGGGGAGAGGGGAAAAACTGTTTTTT.

The V gene is TRBV7-3, the J gene TRBJ2-7; 9 bases are shared with TRBD1. J was trimmed by 4 bases and V by 5 bases; bases with no gene match: 3. The CDR3 extends over 13 amino acids. The V gene's germline CDR1 is SGHTA and CDR2 FQGTGA. CDR3 in DNA: TGTGCCAGCAGCCCGGACAGGGGTTACGAGCAGTACTTC. Residues: CASSPDRGYEQYF. Variable domain in full (rest from reference TRBV7-3 and TRBJ2-7): GAGVSQTPSNKVTEKGKYVELRCDPISGHTALYWYRQSLGQGPEFLIYFQGTGAADDSGLPNDRFFAVRPEGSVSTLKIQRTERGDSAVYLCASSPDRGYEQYFGPGTRLTVT.

This chain uses TRBV5-5 with TRBJ2-1; D unclear. Germline loops: CDR1 SGHKS, CDR2 YYEKEE (reference sequence). The CDR3 is 15 residues long. V lost 0 bases and J 2 bases, leaving 9 bases between the germline ends. The CDR3 DNA reads TGTGCCAGCAGCTTGGTCAGCGCCACCTACAATGAGCAGTTCTTC. Translated, it gives CASSLVSATYNEQFF.

The chain has TRBV9 and TRBJ2-7; 7 bases align to TRBD1. V dropped 6 bases and J dropped 0; count of bases not matched to a gene: 6. Germline CDR1 reads SGDLS; CDR2 reads YYNGEE. The CDR3 has 14 residues. The CDR3, as DNA: TGTGCCAGCAACAGACAGGGTAGCTCCTACGAGCAGTACTTC. It encodes CASNRQGSSYEQYF. Based on the CDR3 plus reference TRBV9 and TRBJ2-7, the full variable domain is DSGVTQTPKHLITATGQRVTLRCSPRSGDLSVYWYQQSLDQGLQFLIQYYNGEERAKGNILERFSAQQFPDLHSELNLSSLELGDSALYFCASNRQGSSYEQYFGPGTRLTVT.

V is TRBV7-2 and J is TRBJ2-7; D perhaps matches TRBD1 (6 bases). Germline V gene sequence: CDR1 SGHTA, CDR2 FQGNSA. The CDR3 loop spans 13 amino acids. Trimming stripped 4 bases from V and 7 bases from J, with 14 bases between. The CDR3 protein is CASSWGLLGEQYF. The CDR3 DNA sequence: TGTGCCAGCAGCTGGGGGCTACTGGGGGAGCAGTACTTC. The variable domain in full, completed from reference TRBV7-2 and TRBJ2-7, reads GAGVSQSPSNKVTEKGKDVELRCDPISGHTALYWYRQSLGQGLEFLIYFQGNSAPDKSGLPSDRFSAERTGGSVSTLTIQRTQQEDSAVYLCASSWGLLGEQYFGPGTRLTVT.

The chain links TRBV19 to TRBJ2-6; TRBD1 aligns across 7 bases. CDR3 size: 16 residues. V lost 4 bases, J lost 0 bases, and 3 bases stayed unmatched. The germline V gene has CDR1 LNHDA and CDR2 SQIVND (reference sequence). The chain's CDR3 is CASSNGDSSGANVLTF. The CDR3 DNA is TGTGCCAGTAGTAATGGGGACAGCTCTGGGGCCAACGTCCTGACTTTC.